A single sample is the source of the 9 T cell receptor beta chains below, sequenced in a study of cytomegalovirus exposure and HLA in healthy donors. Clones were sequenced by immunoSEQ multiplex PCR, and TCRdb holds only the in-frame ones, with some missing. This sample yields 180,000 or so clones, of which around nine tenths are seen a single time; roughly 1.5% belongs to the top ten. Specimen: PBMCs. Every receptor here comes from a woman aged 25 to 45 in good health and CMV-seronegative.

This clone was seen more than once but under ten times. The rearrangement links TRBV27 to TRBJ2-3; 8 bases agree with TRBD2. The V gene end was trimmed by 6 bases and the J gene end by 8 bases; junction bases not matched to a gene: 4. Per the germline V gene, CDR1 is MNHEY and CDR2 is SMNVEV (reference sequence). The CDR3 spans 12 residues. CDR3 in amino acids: CASRVRGGTQYF. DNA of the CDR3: TGTGCCAGCAGGGTACGGGGGGGTACGCAGTATTTT.

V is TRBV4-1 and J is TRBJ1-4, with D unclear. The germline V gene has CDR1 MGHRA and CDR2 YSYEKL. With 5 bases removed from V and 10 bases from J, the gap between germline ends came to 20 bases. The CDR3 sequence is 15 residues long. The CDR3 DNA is TGCGCCAGCAGCAACCCCCGACCCTACCGAGGAAAACTGTTTTTT. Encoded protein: CASSNPRPYRGKLFF.

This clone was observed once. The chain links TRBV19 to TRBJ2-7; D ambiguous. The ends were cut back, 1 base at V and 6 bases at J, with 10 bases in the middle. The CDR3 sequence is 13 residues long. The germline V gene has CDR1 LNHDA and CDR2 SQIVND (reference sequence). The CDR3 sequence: CASSIGSGGEQYF. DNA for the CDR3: TGTGCCAGTAGTATAGGGTCCGGTGGCGAGCAGTACTTC.

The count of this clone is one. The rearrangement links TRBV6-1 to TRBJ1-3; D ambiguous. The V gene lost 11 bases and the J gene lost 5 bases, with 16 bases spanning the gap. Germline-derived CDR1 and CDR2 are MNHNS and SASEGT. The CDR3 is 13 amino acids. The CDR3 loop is CALSPVKRNTIYF. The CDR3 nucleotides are TGTGCCCTAAGCCCCGTGAAAAGAAACACCATATATTTT.

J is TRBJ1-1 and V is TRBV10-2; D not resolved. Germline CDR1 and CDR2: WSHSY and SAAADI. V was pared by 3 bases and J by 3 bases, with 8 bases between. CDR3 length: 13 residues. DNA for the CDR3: TGCGCCAGCAGTGATGTTTCAGACACTGAAGCTTTCTTT. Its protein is CASSDVSDTEAFF.

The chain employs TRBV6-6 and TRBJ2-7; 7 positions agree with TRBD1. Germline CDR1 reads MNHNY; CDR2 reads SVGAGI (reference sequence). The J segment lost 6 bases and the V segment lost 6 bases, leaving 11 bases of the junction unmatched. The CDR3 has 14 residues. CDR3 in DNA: TGTGCCAGCAGCTTCGACAGGGAAATCGGCGAGCAGTACTTC. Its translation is CASSFDREIGEQYF.

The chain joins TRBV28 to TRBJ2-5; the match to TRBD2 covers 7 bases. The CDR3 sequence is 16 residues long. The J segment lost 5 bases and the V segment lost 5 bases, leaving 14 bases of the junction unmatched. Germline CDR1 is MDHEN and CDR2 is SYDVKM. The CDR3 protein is CASSPTRTRMAETQYF. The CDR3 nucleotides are TGTGCCAGCAGTCCCACTAGGACTAGGATGGCGGAGACCCAGTACTTC.

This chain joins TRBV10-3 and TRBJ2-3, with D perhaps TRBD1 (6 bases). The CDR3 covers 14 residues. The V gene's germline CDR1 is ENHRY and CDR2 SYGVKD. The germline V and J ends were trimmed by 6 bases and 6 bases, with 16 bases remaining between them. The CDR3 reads CAIRWQGPADTQYF. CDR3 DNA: TGTGCCATCAGATGGCAGGGGCCGGCGGATACGCAGTATTTT.

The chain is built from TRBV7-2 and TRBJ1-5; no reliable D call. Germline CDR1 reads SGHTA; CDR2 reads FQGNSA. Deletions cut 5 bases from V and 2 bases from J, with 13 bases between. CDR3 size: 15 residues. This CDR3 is CASSLWATGNQPQHF. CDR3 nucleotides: TGTGCCAGCAGCCTATGGGCGACCGGCAATCAGCCCCAGCATTTT. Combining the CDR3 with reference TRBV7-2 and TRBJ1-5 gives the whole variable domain GAGVSQSPSNKVTEKGKDVELRCDPISGHTALYWYRQSLGQGLEFLIYFQGNSAPDKSGLPSDRFSAERTGGSVSTLTIQRTQQEDSAVYLCASSLWATGNQPQHFGDGTRLSIL.